The rows below give T cell receptor beta chains drawn from one sample of a study of cytomegalovirus exposure and HLA in healthy donors. Measured with immunoSEQ multiplex PCR; TCRdb has only the in-frame clones, and not every one. The sample lists 79,000 or so clones; under 85% were seen once. Sequencing was done on a sample of PBMCs. The receptors here all came from a woman between 35 and 50 years old in good health and CMV-seropositive. CDR3s include the opening cysteine and the closing phenylalanine or tryptophan. Fields, in order: CDR3 protein, CDR3 DNA, V gene, clone size, J gene, D gene. D genes are given only for firm matches. Some rows mark clone size as missing; the rest say once, few, many or name a class of expanded clone.

CDR3: CASSPLSNTGELFF
DNA: TGTGCCAGCAGTCCATTGTCGAACACCGGGGAGCTGTTTTTT
V: TRBV25-1
size: -
J: TRBJ2-2
D: -

CDR3: CASSLGQRGNQPQHF
DNA: TGTGCCAGCAGCTTAGGGCAGAGGGGCAATCAGCCCCAGCATTTT
V: TRBV7-9
size: once
J: TRBJ1-5
D: -

CDR3: CASSLVSRKQFF
DNA: TGTGCCAGCAGTTTAGTATCGCGTAAGCAGTTCTTC
V: TRBV28
size: few
J: TRBJ2-1
D: -

CDR3: CSGMAGNPPEAFF
DNA: TGCAGCGGGATGGCAGGGAATCCCCCCGAAGCTTTCTTT
V: TRBV29-1
size: -
J: TRBJ1-1
D: -

CDR3: CASSLRRPLHYEQYF
DNA: TGTGCCAGCAGCCTGCGGCGTCCCCTGCACTACGAGCAGTACTTC
V: TRBV6-5
size: -
J: TRBJ2-7
D: -

CDR3: CSVLLLAGAQGTRYEQYF
DNA: TGCAGCGTTTTATTACTAGCGGGGGCTCAAGGCACCCGCTACGAGCAGTACTTC
V: TRBV29-1
size: -
J: TRBJ2-7
D: TRBD2

CDR3: CASSLVGGNTEAFF
DNA: TGTGCCAGCAGCTTGGTCGGGGGAAACACTGAAGCTTTCTTT
V: TRBV5-6
size: -
J: TRBJ1-1
D: -

CDR3: CASSSLGQGLTEAFF
DNA: TGTGCCAGCAGTTCCTTGGGACAGGGACTGACTGAAGCTTTCTTT
V: TRBV28
size: -
J: TRBJ1-1
D: TRBD1

CDR3: CASSFGGQGGNQPQHF
DNA: TGTGCCAGCAGTTTTGGGGGTCAGGGAGGAAATCAGCCCCAGCATTTT
V: TRBV28
size: few
J: TRBJ1-5
D: -

CDR3: CASSLESIRAGNTIYF
DNA: TGCGCCAGCAGCTTGGAGAGCATTCGGGCTGGAAACACCATATATTTT
V: TRBV5-1
size: -
J: TRBJ1-3
D: -

CDR3: CASSLPAGGFGDTQYF
DNA: TGTGCCAGCAGCCTCCCCGCGGGGGGGTTCGGAGATACGCAGTATTTT
V: TRBV7-8
size: -
J: TRBJ2-3
D: TRBD2